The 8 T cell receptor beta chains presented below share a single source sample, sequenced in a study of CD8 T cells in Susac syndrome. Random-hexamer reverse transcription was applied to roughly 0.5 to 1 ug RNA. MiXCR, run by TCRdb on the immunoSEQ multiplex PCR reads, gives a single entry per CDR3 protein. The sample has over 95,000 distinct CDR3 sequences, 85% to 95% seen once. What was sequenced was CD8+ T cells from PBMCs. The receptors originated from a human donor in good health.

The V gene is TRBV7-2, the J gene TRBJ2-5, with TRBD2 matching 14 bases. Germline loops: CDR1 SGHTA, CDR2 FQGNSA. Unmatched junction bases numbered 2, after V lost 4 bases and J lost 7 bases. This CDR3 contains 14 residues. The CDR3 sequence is CASSSGLAGVTQYF. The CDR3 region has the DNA TGTGCCAGCAGCTCGGGACTAGCGGGGGTGACCCAGTACTTC.

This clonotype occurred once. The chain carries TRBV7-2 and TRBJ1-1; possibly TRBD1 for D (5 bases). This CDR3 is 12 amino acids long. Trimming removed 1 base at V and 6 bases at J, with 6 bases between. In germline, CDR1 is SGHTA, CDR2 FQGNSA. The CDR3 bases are TGTGCCAGCAGCTTAGGGGGACCTGAAGCTTTCTTT. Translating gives CASSLGGPEAFF.

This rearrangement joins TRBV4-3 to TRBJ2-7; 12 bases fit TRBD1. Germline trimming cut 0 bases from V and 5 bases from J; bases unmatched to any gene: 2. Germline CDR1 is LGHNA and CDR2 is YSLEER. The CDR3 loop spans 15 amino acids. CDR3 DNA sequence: TGCGCCAGCAGCCAAGACGGGACAGGGGGCAACGAGCAGTACTTC. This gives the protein CASSQDGTGGNEQYF.

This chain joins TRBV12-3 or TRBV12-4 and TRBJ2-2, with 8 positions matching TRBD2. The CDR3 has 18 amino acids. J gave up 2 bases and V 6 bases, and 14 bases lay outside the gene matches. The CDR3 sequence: CASSQLPGGNLNTGELFF. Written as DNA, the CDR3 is TGTGCCAGCAGCCAACTTCCGGGGGGGAATCTAAACACCGGGGAGCTGTTTTTT.

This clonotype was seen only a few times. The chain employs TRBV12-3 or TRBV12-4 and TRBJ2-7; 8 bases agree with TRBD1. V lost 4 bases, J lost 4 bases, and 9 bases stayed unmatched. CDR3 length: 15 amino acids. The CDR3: CASSSRRTGRYEQYF. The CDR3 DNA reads TGTGCCAGCAGTTCCCGAAGGACAGGGAGGTACGAGCAGTACTTC.

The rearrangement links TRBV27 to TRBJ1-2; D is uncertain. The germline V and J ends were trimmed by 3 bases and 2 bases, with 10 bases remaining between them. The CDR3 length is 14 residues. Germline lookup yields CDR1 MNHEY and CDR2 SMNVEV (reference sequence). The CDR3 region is CASSFTTGNYGYTF. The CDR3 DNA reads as TGTGCCAGCAGTTTCACCACGGGGAACTATGGCTACACCTTC.

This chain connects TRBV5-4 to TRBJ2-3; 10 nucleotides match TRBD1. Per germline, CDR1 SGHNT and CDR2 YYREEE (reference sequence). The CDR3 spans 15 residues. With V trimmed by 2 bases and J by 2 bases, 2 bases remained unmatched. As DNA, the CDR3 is TGTGCCAGCAGCTTCGGACAGGGGGTCACAGATACGCAGTATTTT. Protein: CASSFGQGVTDTQYF.

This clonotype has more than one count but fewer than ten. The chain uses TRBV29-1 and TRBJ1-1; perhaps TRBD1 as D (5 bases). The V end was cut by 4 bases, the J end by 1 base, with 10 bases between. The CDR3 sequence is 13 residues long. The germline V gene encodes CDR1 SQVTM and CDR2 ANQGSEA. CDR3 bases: TGCAGCGTTGTACAGGATCCGAACACTGAAGCTTTCTTT. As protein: CSVVQDPNTEAFF.